The present TCR beta chain was sequenced within a study of blood T cell repertoires in COVID-19. CDR1 is KGHDR, CDR2 SFDVKD, per germline. The CDR3 length is 16 residues. The V gene end was trimmed by 6 bases and the J gene end by 0 bases; junction bases not matched to a gene: 6. Per the authors' pipeline: Amplification of reference gene primers was used by the study to estimate nucleated cell counts. The repertoire was sequenced with immunoSEQ multiplex PCR; TCRdb's copy has only in-frame clones and lacks some. V and J calls and clone size come straight from that table; D and trimming were deduced from the DNA. The profile shows about 260,000 clones, about nine tenths of them singletons.

Sequenced: PBMCs or T cells enriched from blood (not recorded which). The sequence derives from a woman between 40 and 50 years old with acute COVID-19. The chain uses TRBV24-1 and TRBJ2-5; 10 positions agree with TRBD2. The CDR3 spells CATSQREGRYQETQYF. DNA for the CDR3: TGTGCCACCAGTCAGCGGGAGGGCCGATACCAAGAGACCCAGTACTTC.